The rows below give T cell receptor beta chains drawn from one sample of a study of T cells in Graves' hyperthyroidism and ophthalmopathy. MiXCR, applied by TCRdb to the multiplex PCR reads, yields one record per CDR3 protein. The table shows over 450,000 distinct CDR3 sequences, with roughly 17% occurring only once. The sample taken for sequencing was blood. The receptors here all came from a woman aged 18-29 years with Graves' ophthalmopathy. CDR3s include the opening cysteine and the closing phenylalanine or tryptophan. Fields, in order: clone size, D gene, J gene, V gene, CDR3 protein, CDR3 DNA. D genes are given only for firm matches. Clone size, where shown, is once, few, many, or a class for clones that have expanded.

few TRBD2 TRBJ2-7 TRBV7-9 CASSSTGTSENYEQYF TGTGCCAGCAGCTCCACTGGGACTAGCGAAAACTACGAGCAGTACTTC
many NA TRBJ1-2 TRBV6-2/TRBV6-3 CASSQGAGNYGYTF TGTGCCAGCAGTCAAGGCGCGGGGAACTATGGCTACACCTTC
few NA TRBJ2-7 TRBV9 CASSSADTYEQYF TGTGCCAGCAGCTCGGCGGATACCTACGAGCAGTACTTC
NA TRBD1 TRBJ1-2 TRBV6-1 CASRAGTGEDGYTF TGTGCCAGCAGAGCCGGGACAGGGGAGGATGGCTACACCTTC
few NA TRBJ2-2 TRBV30 CAWSVGPRTLFF TGTGCCTGGAGTGTCGGGCCGAGGACGCTGTTTTTT
once TRBD1 TRBJ2-1 TRBV29-1 CSVLGDPDRGSYNEQFF TGCAGCGTTCTTGGGGACCCAGACAGGGGCTCCTACAATGAGCAGTTCTTC
NA TRBD2 TRBJ2-1 TRBV27 CASSSGASGRIKQFF TGTGCCAGCAGTTCTGGGGCTAGCGGGAGAATTAAACAGTTCTTC
few NA TRBJ2-1 TRBV7-9 CASSHDASSYNEQFF TGTGCCAGCAGCCACGACGCCAGCTCCTACAATGAGCAGTTCTTC
few NA TRBJ2-1 TRBV19 CASSGMGPRGWNEQFF TGTGCCAGCAGTGGAATGGGGCCAAGGGGGTGGAATGAGCAGTTCTTC
many NA TRBJ2-4 TRBV20-1 CSASRQDQDVLAKNIQYF TGCAGTGCTTCTCGACAGGACCAAGATGTGTTAGCCAAAAACATTCAGTACTTC
NA TRBD2 TRBJ2-2 TRBV29-1 CSVQRGTGELFF TGCAGCGTCCAGCGGGGGACCGGGGAGCTGTTTTTT
many TRBD2 TRBJ2-1 TRBV12-3/TRBV12-4 CASSFVAGIVNEQFF TGTGCCAGCAGTTTTGTAGCGGGAATAGTGAATGAGCAGTTCTTC
many TRBD2 TRBJ2-1 TRBV24-1 CATSDREGYNEQFF TGTGCCACCAGTGATCGGGAGGGCTACAATGAGCAGTTCTTC
few NA TRBJ2-2 TRBV7-9 CASSLKEVNTGELFF TGTGCCAGCAGCTTAAAGGAGGTTAACACCGGGGAGCTGTTTTTT
NA NA TRBJ2-7 TRBV7-3 CASSLGHSGSYEQYF TGTGCCAGCAGCTTAGGACACTCGGGAAGTTACGAGCAGTACTTC
many TRBD2 TRBJ2-7 TRBV5-1 CASSSGLAGEEQYF TGCGCCAGCAGCTCGGGACTAGCGGGAGAAGAGCAGTACTTC
many NA TRBJ1-1 TRBV5-1 CASSLDPGKNTEAFF TGCGCCAGCAGCTTGGATCCGGGGAAGAACACTGAAGCTTTCTTT
few NA TRBJ2-7 TRBV12-3/TRBV12-4 CASSLRGGRIYEQYF TGTGCCAGCAGTTTAAGGGGTGGAAGAATCTACGAGCAGTACTTC
few TRBD2 TRBJ2-2 TRBV5-4 CASSYPSGVENTGELFF TGTGCCAGCAGCTACCCTAGCGGGGTCGAAAACACCGGGGAGCTGTTTTTT
few NA TRBJ1-1 TRBV7-9 CASSLGGLANTEAFF TGTGCCAGCAGCTTGGGGGGGTTGGCGAACACTGAAGCTTTCTTT
NA TRBD2 TRBJ2-5 TRBV7-9 CASTSGLAGAQETQYF TGTGCCAGCACCTCCGGACTAGCGGGGGCACAAGAGACCCAGTACTTC
NA NA TRBJ1-6 TRBV7-9 CASSLDLDSLSPLHF TGTGCCAGCAGCTTAGATTTGGACAGTCTTTCACCCCTCCACTTT
few NA TRBJ2-7 TRBV30 CAWSVTSYEQYF TGTGCCTGGAGTGTAACCAGCTACGAGCAGTACTTC
many TRBD2 TRBJ2-1 TRBV7-4 CASSLARTSGRDEQFF TGTGCCAGCAGCTTAGCGCGAACTAGCGGGAGAGATGAGCAGTTCTTC
NA TRBD1 TRBJ2-1 TRBV9 CASSVEGASNEQFF TGTGCCAGCAGCGTAGAGGGGGCTTCGAATGAGCAGTTCTTC
few TRBD1 TRBJ1-6 TRBV7-8 CASSLARTGGYSPLHF TGTGCCAGCAGCTTAGCTCGGACAGGGGGCTATTCACCCCTCCACTTT
many TRBD1 TRBJ1-1 TRBV11-1 CASSFSQGDTEAFF TGTGCCAGCAGCTTTTCTCAGGGGGACACTGAAGCTTTCTTT
NA TRBD1 TRBJ1-3 TRBV4-1 CASSQDGDRVVDTIYF TGCGCCAGCAGCCAAGATGGGGACAGGGTGGTGGACACCATATATTTT
NA NA TRBJ2-2 TRBV7-8 CASSPINTGELFF TGTGCCAGCAGCCCAATTAACACCGGGGAGCTGTTTTTT
NA NA TRBJ1-2 TRBV30 CAWSPGQIGVYTF TGTGCCTGGAGCCCAGGGCAGATCGGCGTTTACACCTTC
many TRBD2 TRBJ2-1 TRBV3-1 CASSQEERGGLNEQFF TGTGCCAGCAGCCAAGAGGAGCGGGGGGGCCTCAATGAGCAGTTCTTC
many NA TRBJ2-1 TRBV6-2/TRBV6-3 CASNSFSGNEQFF TGTGCCAGCAACTCCTTTTCAGGGAATGAGCAGTTCTTC
few TRBD1 TRBJ1-3 TRBV28 CASATGDSGNTIYF TGTGCCAGTGCGACAGGGGACTCTGGAAACACCATATATTTT
many NA TRBJ2-4 TRBV11-2 CASSIRRPGAKNIQYF TGTGCCAGCAGCATTAGACGCCCAGGGGCCAAAAACATTCAGTACTTC
once TRBD1 TRBJ1-5 TRBV12-3/TRBV12-4 CASSFGTVLEPPQHF TGTGCCAGCAGTTTTGGGACAGTCCTGGAGCCGCCCCAGCATTTT
few NA TRBJ1-5 TRBV19 CASSAQDRINQPQHF TGTGCCAGTTCGGCTCAAGACAGAATCAATCAGCCCCAGCATTTT
NA TRBD2 TRBJ2-3 TRBV24-1 CATGLAGSTDTQYF TGTGCCACCGGACTAGCGGGGAGCACAGATACGCAGTATTTT
NA NA TRBJ2-2 TRBV30 CAWSEHPNTGELFF TGTGCCTGGAGTGAACACCCGAACACCGGGGAGCTGTTTTTT
many TRBD1 TRBJ1-2 TRBV2 CASSELGTGAYGYTF TGTGCCAGCAGTGAACTCGGGACAGGGGCATATGGCTACACCTTC
many NA TRBJ2-1 TRBV7-2 CASSTPGLGREHNEQFF TGTGCCAGCAGCACACCGGGACTTGGTCGGGAACACAATGAGCAGTTCTTC
NA NA TRBJ1-1 TRBV19 CATSPSHGLNTEAFF TGTGCCACCAGCCCGTCCCACGGCTTGAACACTGAAGCTTTCTTT
few NA TRBJ1-5 TRBV6-1 CASSRSVDQPQHF TGTGCCAGCAGTCGCAGCGTTGATCAGCCCCAGCATTTT
few TRBD2 TRBJ2-7 TRBV7-3 CASSPLGGGLAGDEQYF TGTGCCAGCAGCCCCCTCGGGGGTGGACTAGCGGGAGACGAGCAGTACTTC
NA NA TRBJ2-2 TRBV10-3 CAISETGATGTGELFF TGTGCCATCAGTGAGACGGGGGCGACGGGCACCGGGGAGCTGTTTTTT
NA TRBD1 TRBJ2-5 TRBV12-3/TRBV12-4 CASGRDRASQETQYF TGTGCCAGCGGCCGGGACAGGGCCTCCCAAGAGACCCAGTACTTC
NA NA TRBJ1-1 TRBV10-3 CAITPTGDTEAFF TGTGCCATCACTCCCACGGGGGACACTGAAGCTTTCTTT
many NA TRBJ1-1 TRBV18 CASSPRNGDLNTEAFF TGTGCCAGCTCACCCCGGAACGGCGATTTAAACACTGAAGCTTTCTTT
few TRBD1 TRBJ1-2 TRBV6-5 CASSSPPGTGTVLNYGYTF TGTGCCAGCAGTTCCCCCCCCGGGACAGGGACCGTTCTTAACTATGGCTACACCTTC